The 10 T cell receptor beta chains given below trace back to one sample, sequenced in a study of shared T cell receptors in the human thymus. Repertoires were generated with immunoSEQ multiplex PCR, while TCRdb's copy carries only in-frame clones and drops some. The sample carries hundreds of thousands of clones, around 87% recorded once. These data were likewise used in another study, on human thymus T cells.

Material for sequencing was thymocytes. The receptors come from a boy in the first two years of life with a congenital heart defect.

V gene TRBV25-1 combines with J gene TRBJ2-5; D is possibly TRBD2 (5 bases). Trimming shortened V by 4 bases and J by 1 base, and 16 bases separated the two germline ends. The CDR3 loop spans 16 amino acids. Germline V gene sequence: CDR1 MGHDK, CDR2 SYGVNS. As DNA, the CDR3 is TGTGCCAGCAGTGTACGGGGAATGGGCCTCCAAGAGACCCAGTACTTC. Translated: CASSVRGMGLQETQYF.

Details on this clone: At the DNA level, this CDR3 is encoded by other sequences in the same sample as well. The chain recombines TRBV23-1 with TRBJ1-6, with 7 positions matching TRBD1. TRBV23-1 is classed as an ORF, of uncertain function. The ends lost 10 bases at V and 6 bases at J; junction bases unmatched: 12. This CDR3 is 15 amino acids long. The CDR3 spells CAIPQGKDGNSPLHF. As DNA, the CDR3 is TGCGCCATCCCACAGGGGAAAGATGGTAATTCACCCCTCCACTTT.

The V gene is TRBV2, the J gene TRBJ1-3, with 7 bases aligning to TRBD1. Germline lookup yields CDR1 SNHLY and CDR2 FYNNEI. Losses at the gene ends were 1 base for V and 0 bases for J; bases not matched to a gene: 3. The CDR3 sequence is 16 residues long. In nucleotides, the CDR3 is TGTGCCAGCAGTGAAGGGGACAGTCCCTCTGGAAACACCATATATTTT. It translates to CASSEGDSPSGNTIYF.

The genes are TRBV29-1 and TRBJ2-2; tentative D call: TRBD1 (6 bases). Looked up from germline, CDR1 is SQVTM and CDR2 is ANQGSEA. The CDR3 spans 14 residues. The ends were cut back, 2 bases at V and 5 bases at J, with 12 bases in the middle. CDR3 sequence (DNA): TGCAGCGTTGAAAGGACAGCTTCGACCGGGGAGCTGTTTTTT. Protein sequence: CSVERTASTGELFF.

V and J are TRBV12-5 and TRBJ2-1; unclear D gene. V dropped 0 bases and J dropped 0 bases, with 9 bases sitting between them. The CDR3 runs 16 residues. Germline values: CDR1 LGHNT, CDR2 FRNRAP. The CDR3 protein is CASGLVLSDSYNEQFF. The CDR3 DNA sequence: TGTGCTAGTGGTTTGGTACTGAGCGACTCCTACAATGAGCAGTTCTTC.

The genes are TRBV5-1 and TRBJ2-1, with TRBD2 identical over 13 bases. With 3 bases clipped from V and 4 bases from J, the junction kept 7 bases outside the gene matches. The CDR3 covers 17 residues. Germline CDR1 reads SGHRS; CDR2 reads YFSETQ. CDR3 protein: CASSYRLAGGGYNEQFF. The CDR3 DNA is TGCGCCAGCAGCTACAGACTAGCGGGAGGCGGATACAATGAGCAGTTCTTC.

The rearrangement uses TRBV2 and TRBJ2-7, with a possible D match to TRBD1 (6 bases). Germline V gene data show CDR1 as SNHLY and CDR2 as FYNNEI. The CDR3 covers 14 residues. V was cut by 1 base and J by 6 bases, with 13 bases left in between. The CDR3: CASSEEGDGCEQYF. The CDR3 DNA reads as TGTGCCAGCAGTGAAGAGGGGGACGGATGCGAGCAGTACTTC.

The chain employs TRBV5-6 and TRBJ2-7; TRBD1 agrees at 8 bases. The germline CDR1 and CDR2 sequences are SGHDT and YYEEEE. The CDR3 is 19 residues long. V lost 4 bases and J lost 4; bases outside the gene matches: 22. The DNA for the CDR3 is TGTGCCAGCAGCAAGGCTCCGGGACAGGAGCCCAAAAGCCTGTACGAGCAGTACTTC. Amino acid sequence: CASSKAPGQEPKSLYEQYF.

The genes are TRBV5-8 and TRBJ2-3, with D possibly being TRBD2 (5 bases). From germline, CDR1 is SGHTS and CDR2 YDEGEE. V was cut by 4 bases and J by 6 bases, with 18 bases left in between. The CDR3 is 15 amino acids. CDR3 nucleotides: TGTGCCAGCAGCCCATCAGTAGCGTCGGGGGATACGCAGTATTTT. Translation gives CASSPSVASGDTQYF.

This chain links TRBV5-4 with TRBJ1-1, with 7 positions matching TRBD1. There are 14 residues in the CDR3. After removal of 7 bases from V and 1 base from J, the junction contained 7 bases not matched to a gene. Germline V gene lookup returns CDR1 SGHNT and CDR2 YYREEE (reference sequence). CDR3 amino acids: CASALGTENTEAFF. For the CDR3, the DNA is TGTGCCAGCGCTTTAGGGACAGAGAACACTGAAGCTTTCTTT.